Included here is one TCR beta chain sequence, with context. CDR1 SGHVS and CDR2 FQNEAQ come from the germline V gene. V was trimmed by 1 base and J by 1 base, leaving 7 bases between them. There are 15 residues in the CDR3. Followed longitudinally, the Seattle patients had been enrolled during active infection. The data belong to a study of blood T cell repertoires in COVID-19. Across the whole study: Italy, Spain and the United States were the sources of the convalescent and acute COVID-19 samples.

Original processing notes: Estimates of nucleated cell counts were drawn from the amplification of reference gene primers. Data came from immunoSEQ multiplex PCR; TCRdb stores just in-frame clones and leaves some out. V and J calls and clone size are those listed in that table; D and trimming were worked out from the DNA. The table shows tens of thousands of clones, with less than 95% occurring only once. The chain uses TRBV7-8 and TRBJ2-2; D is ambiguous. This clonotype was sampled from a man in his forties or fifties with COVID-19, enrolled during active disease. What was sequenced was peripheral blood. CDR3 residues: CASSLEFLNTGELFF. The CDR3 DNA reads TGTGCCAGCAGCTTAGAATTCCTGAACACCGGGGAGCTGTTTTTT.